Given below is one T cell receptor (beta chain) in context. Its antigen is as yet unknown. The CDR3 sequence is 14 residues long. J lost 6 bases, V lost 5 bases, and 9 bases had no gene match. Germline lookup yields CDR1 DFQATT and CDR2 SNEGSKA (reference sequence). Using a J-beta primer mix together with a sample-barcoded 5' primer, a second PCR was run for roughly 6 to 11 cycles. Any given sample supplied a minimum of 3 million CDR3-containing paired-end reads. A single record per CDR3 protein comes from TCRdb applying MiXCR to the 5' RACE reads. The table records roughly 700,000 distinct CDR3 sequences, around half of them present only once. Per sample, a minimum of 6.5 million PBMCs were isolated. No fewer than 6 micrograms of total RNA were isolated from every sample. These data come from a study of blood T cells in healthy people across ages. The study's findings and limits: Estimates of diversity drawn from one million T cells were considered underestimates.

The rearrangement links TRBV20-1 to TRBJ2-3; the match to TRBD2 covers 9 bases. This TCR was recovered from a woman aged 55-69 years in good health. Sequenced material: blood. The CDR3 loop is CSAGAGGPWDTQYF. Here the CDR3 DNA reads TGCAGTGCTGGGGCGGGAGGGCCTTGGGATACGCAGTATTTT.